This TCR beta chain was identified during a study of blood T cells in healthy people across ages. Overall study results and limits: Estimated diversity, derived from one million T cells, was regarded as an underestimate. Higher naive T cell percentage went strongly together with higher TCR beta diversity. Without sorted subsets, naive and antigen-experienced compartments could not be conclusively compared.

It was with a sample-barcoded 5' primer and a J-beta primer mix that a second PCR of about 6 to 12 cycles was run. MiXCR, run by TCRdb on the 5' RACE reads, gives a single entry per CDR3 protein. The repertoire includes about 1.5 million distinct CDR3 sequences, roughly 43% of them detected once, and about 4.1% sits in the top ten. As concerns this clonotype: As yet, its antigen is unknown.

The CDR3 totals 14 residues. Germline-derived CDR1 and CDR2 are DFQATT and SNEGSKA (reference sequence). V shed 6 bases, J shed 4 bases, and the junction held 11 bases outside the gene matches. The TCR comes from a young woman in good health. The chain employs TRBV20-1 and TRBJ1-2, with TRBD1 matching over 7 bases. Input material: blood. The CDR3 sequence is CSARGRGRIYGYTF. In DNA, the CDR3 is TGCAGTGCGAGGGGGCGGGGGCGTATCTATGGCTACACCTTC.